This TCR beta chain was sequenced during a study of blood T cell repertoires in COVID-19. Study-wide background: The samples span acute and convalescent COVID-19 from the United States, Italy and Spain. T cells, B-cell-depleted T cells, or PBMCs provided the cDNA or gDNA that served as material.

In the original processing: Nucleated cell number was recorded as an estimate derived from reference gene primer amplification. Libraries were prepared by immunoSEQ multiplex PCR; TCRdb keeps only in-frame clonotypes and omits some of them. V and J calls and clone size are those listed in that table; D and trimming were worked out from the DNA. The sample holds about 190,000 clones; around 84% are singletons and the top ten take approximately 15%. Between the trimmed V and J ends, which lost 1 base and 6 bases, there was a span of 13 bases. Germline V gene data show CDR1 as SGHAT and CDR2 as FQNNGV. This CDR3 spans 14 amino acids.

This TCR came from a man aged 25 to 40 with active or convalescent COVID-19. The rearrangement joins TRBV11-2 to TRBJ2-7; no clear D gene. What was sequenced was peripheral blood. CDR3 sequence (DNA): TGTGCCAGCAGCTTAGGTCGATTCGCGGTCGAGCAGTACTTC. It codes for CASSLGRFAVEQYF. The full variable domain, its missing parts supplied by reference TRBV11-2 and TRBJ2-7, is EAGVAQSPRYKIIEKRQSVAFWCNPISGHATLYWYQQILGQGPKLLIQFQNNGVVDDSQLPKDRFSAERLKGVDSTLKIQPAKLEDSAVYLCASSLGRFAVEQYFGPGTRLTVT.